The 20 T cell receptor beta chains reported below all come from one sample, sequenced in a study of CD8+CD57+ T cells in acquired aplastic anemia. Profiling of TCR beta VDJ combinations and CDR3 sequences used genomic DNA as template. TCRdb analysed the reads with MiXCR anew, one entry per CDR3 protein. The sample contains 210,000 or so distinct CDR3 sequences, under 50% of which appear only once. Sequencing involved patients with CD8+CD57+ cell expansion previously shown by flow cytometry. Sequencing was done on a sample of sorted CD4+, CD8+, or CD8+CD57+ T cells (not recorded which) from PBMCs. The receptors originated from a human donor with aplastic anemia.

V usage is TRBV19 and J usage is TRBJ2-3, with a possible D match to TRBD2 (6 bases). Germline V gives CDR1 LNHDA, CDR2 SQIVND (reference sequence). This CDR3 comprises 16 residues. V gave up 3 bases and J gave up 0 bases, with 13 bases separating them. The CDR3 region is CASSIGGMTSTDTQYF. The CDR3 DNA reads TGTGCCAGTAGTATTGGGGGGATGACTAGCACAGATACGCAGTATTTT.

The rearrangement joins TRBV6-6 to TRBJ1-1; tentatively, D is TRBD1 (6 bases). The germline V gene encodes CDR1 MNHNY and CDR2 SVGAGI (reference sequence). The CDR3 runs 14 residues. Deletions cut 5 bases from V and 5 bases from J, with 15 bases between. CDR3: CASSVTGFWTEAFF. As DNA, the CDR3 is TGTGCCAGCAGTGTTACAGGGTTTTGGACTGAAGCTTTCTTT.

The chain recombines TRBV24-1 with TRBJ1-2; D not certain. The CDR3 totals 14 residues. V lost 3 bases and J 8 bases, leaving 15 bases between the germline ends. Germline-derived CDR1 and CDR2 are KGHDR and SFDVKD. Here the CDR3 reads CATSDRGEIRGYTF. The CDR3 region has the DNA TGTGCCACCAGTGATCGGGGAGAAATAAGAGGCTACACCTTC.

This clonotype showed up many times. The chain is built from TRBV3-1 and TRBJ1-6; D uncertain. Trimming removed 4 bases from V and 12 bases from J, with 13 bases in between. Germline values: CDR1 LGHDT, CDR2 YNNKEL (reference sequence). This CDR3 contains 13 residues. The CDR3 region is CASSPGPRGPLHF. CDR3 coding DNA: TGTGCCAGCAGCCCCGGGCCCCGAGGACCCCTCCACTTT.

The genes are TRBV6-5 and TRBJ2-7; TRBD2 agrees at 7 bases. The V gene's germline CDR1 is MNHEY and CDR2 SVGAGI. The CDR3 has 16 residues. V lost 6 bases and J lost 1; bases outside the gene matches: 12. The CDR3 sequence is CASSLRRSGASYEQYF. CDR3 DNA: TGTGCCAGCAGCTTACGGCGCAGCGGGGCATCCTACGAGCAGTACTTC.

Ten or more counts support this clonotype. V is TRBV6-6 and J is TRBJ1-1; D possibly corresponds to TRBD1 (6 bases). The CDR3 sequence is 14 residues long. CDR1 and CDR2 from the germline V gene are MNHNY and SVGAGI (reference sequence). V was clipped by 6 bases and J by 4 bases, with 15 bases between them. The CDR3 DNA sequence: TGTGCCAGCAGACCCGAAGAGGGGGGCACTGAAGCTTTCTTT. Its protein is CASRPEEGGTEAFF.

The table lists this clonotype with many counts. The rearrangement links TRBV15 to TRBJ2-7; D perhaps matches TRBD1 (6 bases). This CDR3 is built from 15 residues. V was clipped by 0 bases and J by 2 bases, with 11 bases between them. The germline V gene encodes CDR1 LNHNV and CDR2 YYDKDF (reference sequence). CDR3 in DNA: TGTGCCACCAGCAGAGATATAGGACAGACCTACGAGCAGTACTTC. Translating gives CATSRDIGQTYEQYF.

This clonotype turned up a few times. CDR3 nucleotides: TGTGCCACCAGTGATTCCGGAAACACCATATATTTT. Amino acids: CATSDSGNTIYF. This rearrangement joins TRBV24-1 to TRBJ1-3; D is unresolved. Germline loops: CDR1 KGHDR, CDR2 SFDVKD. Trimming shortened V by 2 bases and J by 4 bases, and 2 bases separated the two germline ends. The CDR3 is made up of 12 amino acids.

The chain links TRBV5-1 to TRBJ1-5, with a possible D match to TRBD1 (5 bases). Deletions cut 0 bases from V and 11 bases from J, with 21 bases between. Germline assignment: CDR1 SGHRS and CDR2 YFSETQ. The length of the CDR3 is 16 residues. The DNA of the CDR3 is TGCGCCAGCAGCTTGGCTAGTAGCGGGGGGAGGGGTGCCCAGCATTTT. Protein sequence: CASSLASSGGRGAQHF.

This clonotype was recorded many times. The chain recombines TRBV10-3 with TRBJ2-1; D perhaps matches TRBD2 (6 bases). Trimming cost V 6 bases and J 6 bases, with 9 bases left between them. The CDR3 is made up of 12 amino acids. Looked up from germline, CDR1 is ENHRY and CDR2 is SYGVKD. This chain's CDR3 is CAIRGLPNEQFF. CDR3 nucleotides: TGTGCCATCAGGGGACTCCCCAATGAGCAGTTCTTC.

The rearrangement joins TRBV2 to TRBJ2-7; D is perhaps TRBD2 (6 bases). Looked up from germline, CDR1 is SNHLY and CDR2 is FYNNEI. The V gene lost 5 bases and the J gene lost 9 bases, with 17 bases spanning the gap. The CDR3 sequence is 13 residues long. CDR3 nucleotides: TGTGCCAGCAGTTTAGCGGATCTACGTGGGCAGTACTTC. It yields the protein CASSLADLRGQYF.

The sample holds many counts of this clonotype. This rearrangement joins TRBV5-8 to TRBJ2-5; D is possibly TRBD2 (5 bases). Germline V gene data show CDR1 as SGHTS and CDR2 as YDEGEE. The CDR3 covers 14 residues. V lost 0 bases and J lost 5, with 11 bases in between. In DNA, the CDR3 is TGTGCCAGCAGCTTGGGACTACTATCGGAGACCCAGTACTTC. This gives the protein CASSLGLLSETQYF.

This clonotype was detected only a few times. The chain joins TRBV10-3 to TRBJ2-1, with 15 bases matching TRBD2. This CDR3 is built from 14 residues. Germline trimming cut 8 bases from V and 8 bases from J; bases unmatched to any gene: 4. Germline V gene lookup returns CDR1 ENHRY and CDR2 SYGVKD. CDR3 DNA sequence: TGTGCCATCCGGACTAGCGGGGGGGCCGATGAGCAGTTCTTC. Amino acid sequence: CAIRTSGGADEQFF.

The gene calls are TRBV3-1 and TRBJ2-1, with a tentative D call TRBD1 (5 bases). The V and J ends lost 1 base and 10 bases respectively, with 20 bases between them. Germline lookup yields CDR1 LGHDT and CDR2 YNNKEL (reference sequence). The CDR3 spans 16 residues. CDR3: CASSQAPAQGIEEQFF. CDR3 DNA: TGTGCCAGCAGCCAAGCTCCGGCTCAGGGTATCGAGGAGCAGTTCTTC.

The chain carries TRBV2 and TRBJ1-2; D might be TRBD1 (6 bases). The germline CDR1 and CDR2 sequences are SNHLY and FYNNEI. V lost 6 bases and J 4 bases, leaving 21 bases between the germline ends. The CDR3 is 16 amino acids. This CDR3 reads CASSYTRTARGYGYTF. In DNA form, the CDR3 reads TGTGCCAGCAGCTATACCCGGACAGCGAGGGGCTATGGCTACACCTTC.

The chain uses TRBV6-4 and TRBJ1-5; TRBD1 agrees at 9 bases. Germline V lookup: CDR1 MRHNA, CDR2 SNTAGT. This CDR3 is 16 amino acids long. V dropped 6 bases and J dropped 6; count of bases not matched to a gene: 12. This chain's CDR3 is CASSSRDRETGQPQHF. DNA of the CDR3: TGTGCCAGCAGCTCCCGGGACAGGGAAACGGGTCAGCCCCAGCATTTT.

In this sample, this clonotype turned up many times. This chain uses TRBV6-1 with TRBJ1-1; TRBD1 aligns across 8 bases. CDR1 is MNHNS and CDR2 is SASEGT in the germline V gene. With 6 bases clipped from V and 2 bases from J, the junction kept 14 bases outside the gene matches. This CDR3 has 17 amino acids. CDR3 nucleotide sequence: TGTGCCAGCAGCCCAGCGGGACAGGCATTAGGTAACACTGAAGCTTTCTTT. Translating gives CASSPAGQALGNTEAFF.

This sequence joins TRBV12-3 or TRBV12-4 and TRBJ2-7; D gene unclear. V was trimmed by 3 bases and J by 2 bases, leaving 23 bases between them. The CDR3 has 18 amino acids. The CDR3 here is CASSFVPHSRNLAYEQYF. DNA of the CDR3: TGTGCCAGCAGTTTCGTCCCTCACTCAAGGAATCTCGCCTACGAGCAGTACTTC.

V and J are TRBV28 and TRBJ2-7, with D hard to call. Trimming removed 5 bases from V and 2 bases from J, with 7 bases in between. CDR1 is MDHEN, CDR2 SYDVKM, per germline. The CDR3 spans 12 residues. CDR3 residues: CASSIVPYEQYF. The CDR3 nucleotides are TGTGCCAGCAGTATCGTCCCCTACGAGCAGTACTTC.

The CDR3 DNA reads TGTGCCAGCAGTGGCGACAGGACTGAAGCTTTCTTT. This codes for CASSGDRTEAFF. The rearrangement uses TRBV6-1 and TRBJ1-1, with D possibly matching TRBD1 (6 bases). V lost 4 bases, J lost 5 bases, and 8 bases lay in between. Per the germline V gene, CDR1 is MNHNS and CDR2 is SASEGT. This CDR3 is built from 12 residues.